This TCR beta chain was identified in a study of T cells in localized non-small cell lung cancer. The study's findings and limits: There were a median around 53 of the top 100 tumor clones appearing in adjacent lung. Investigators sequenced only a single tumor region, leaving heterogeneity possible.

Libraries were prepared by immunoSEQ multiplex PCR; TCRdb keeps only in-frame clonotypes and omits some of them. Of 1,800 or so clones detected, around 39% appear once; the ten largest clones hold about a tenth. The trim removed 3 bases at V and 5 bases at J, leaving 5 bases unmatched. CDR1 and CDR2 from the germline V gene are LNHDA and SQIVND (reference sequence). CDR3 length: 15 residues. Turning to this clone: The antigen is undetermined.

The input for sequencing was lung tumor tissue, taken before any cancer treatment. This receptor was identified in a woman aged 40 to 75 with stage I lung adenocarcinoma. The chain recombines TRBV19 with TRBJ2-5, with TRBD2 identical over 11 bases. The CDR3 sequence is CASSIGWTSGETQYF. The CDR3 DNA is TGTGCCAGTAGTATCGGCTGGACTAGCGGGGAGACCCAGTACTTC.